Each of the 31 T cell receptor beta chains below was sequenced from the same sample in a study of cytomegalovirus exposure and HLA in healthy donors. The primer mix had 60 Vbeta and 13 Jbeta primers. Assay: immunoSEQ multiplex PCR; the TCRdb copy retains only in-frame clones and omits some. The table records some 110,000 clones, approximately 70% of them present only once. Sequenced: PBMCs. The receptors shown here come from a man in his fifties or sixties in good health and CMV-seropositive.

The chain employs TRBV27 and TRBJ1-5; possible D gene TRBD1, 6 bases. From germline, CDR1 is MNHEY and CDR2 SMNVEV (reference sequence). Trimming took off 4 bases at V and 5 bases at J, with 21 bases between the two ends. The CDR3 covers 17 residues. The CDR3 coding sequence is TGTGCCAGCAGTTCCCGGGGGGACAACTTTTTCGATCAGCCCCAGCATTTT. This translates into CASSSRGDNFFDQPQHF.

This clone has a handful of counts. The V and J genes are TRBV5-1 and TRBJ1-2, with 8 positions matching TRBD1. Germline V CDR1 and CDR2: SGHRS, YFSETQ. This CDR3 region has 15 residues. The trim removed 4 bases at V and 4 bases at J, leaving 9 bases unmatched. The CDR3 sequence: CASSPSRGPGYGYTF. The DNA for the CDR3 is TGCGCCAGCAGCCCATCCAGGGGGCCTGGCTATGGCTACACCTTC.

V gene TRBV27 combines with J gene TRBJ2-7; 9 nucleotides agree with TRBD2. J lost 5 bases, V lost 7 bases, and 9 bases had no gene match. The CDR3 loop spans 14 amino acids. CDR1 and CDR2 from the germline V gene are MNHEY and SMNVEV (reference sequence). CDR3 DNA: TGTGCCAGCACAGGGTCGGGACTAGCCGACGAGCAGTACTTC. Translation gives CASTGSGLADEQYF.

The V and J genes are TRBV18 and TRBJ1-1; D remains ambiguous. The CDR3 loop spans 15 amino acids. V shed 3 bases and J shed 3 bases, with 14 bases lying between them. Looked up from germline, CDR1 is KGHSH and CDR2 is LQKENI. CDR3 region: CASSPRRAGDTEAFF. The CDR3 DNA is TGTGCCAGCTCACCCCGGAGGGCGGGCGACACTGAAGCTTTCTTT.

The CDR3 sequence: CASSFLGPGYTF. The CDR3 DNA sequence: TGCGCCAGCAGCTTTCTGGGGCCGGGCTACACCTTC. The chain employs TRBV5-1 and TRBJ1-2, with TRBD1 as a possible D gene (5 bases). Trimming shortened V by 2 bases and J by 8 bases, and 10 bases separated the two germline ends. This CDR3 is built from 12 residues. Per the germline V gene, CDR1 is SGHRS and CDR2 is YFSETQ.

This sequence joins TRBV27 and TRBJ2-3, with a weak D call TRBD2 (5 bases). The V gene lost 6 bases and the J gene lost 0 bases, with 16 bases spanning the gap. Germline CDR1 MNHEY, CDR2 SMNVEV (reference sequence). The CDR3 length is 16 residues. DNA for the CDR3: TGTGCCAGCAGCCAGTGGTCGGGAACTAGCACAGATACGCAGTATTTT. It is translated as CASSQWSGTSTDTQYF.

J is TRBJ2-2 and V is TRBV5-1; 10 bases map to TRBD2. Germline V gene lookup returns CDR1 SGHRS and CDR2 YFSETQ. The ends lost 4 bases at V and 5 bases at J; junction bases unmatched: 8. The CDR3 covers 16 residues. In nucleotides, the CDR3 is TGCGCCAGCAGCCCCGGACTAGCGGTCCAAACCGGGGAGCTGTTTTTT. Translating gives CASSPGLAVQTGELFF.

The sample holds one count of this clone. The chain is built from TRBV11-2 and TRBJ2-5; D not certain. The CDR3 consists of 11 residues. Germline V CDR1 and CDR2: SGHAT, FQNNGV. V was cut by 8 bases and J by 5 bases, with 9 bases left in between. CDR3 sequence (DNA): TGTGCCAGCCAAGTCGGGGAGACCCAGTACTTC. Protein sequence: CASQVGETQYF.

This clone was picked up one time. This rearrangement joins TRBV7-2 to TRBJ1-4; D is undetermined. Per the germline V gene, CDR1 is SGHTA and CDR2 is FQGNSA. The CDR3 extends over 15 amino acids. The V end lost 5 bases, the J end lost 4 bases, and 14 bases lay between the germline ends. CDR3 protein: CASSPQGLSNEKLFF. The CDR3 DNA is TGTGCCAGCAGCCCCCAAGGACTTAGTAATGAAAAACTGTTTTTT.

The V and J genes are TRBV7-9 and TRBJ2-5; the D gene is possibly TRBD1 (5 bases). V shed 2 bases and J shed 4 bases, with 8 bases lying between them. Germline V gene data show CDR1 as SEHNR and CDR2 as FQNEAQ (reference sequence). The length of the CDR3 is 13 residues. CDR3 residues: CASSLTGLETQYF. The CDR3 bases are TGTGCCAGCAGCTTAACAGGCTTAGAGACCCAGTACTTC. The variable domain in full, with the rest retrieved from reference TRBV7-9 and TRBJ2-5, is DTGVSQNPRHKITKRGQNVTFRCDPISEHNRLYWYRQTLGQGPEFLTYFQNEAQLEKSRLLSDRFSAERPKGSFSTLEIQRTEQGDSAMYLCASSLTGLETQYFGPGTRLLVL.

J is TRBJ1-5 and V is TRBV5-6, with D maybe TRBD1 (5 bases). There are 16 residues in the CDR3. CDR1 is SGHDT and CDR2 is YYEEEE in the germline V gene. V lost 6 bases and J lost 2, with 18 bases in between. The CDR3 coding sequence is TGTGCCAGCACCATAAGGGGCCCACAGGGCAATCAGCCCCAGCATTTT. This codes for CASTIRGPQGNQPQHF.

This rearrangement joins TRBV5-1 to TRBJ1-1, with D unresolved. Germline V gene sequence: CDR1 SGHRS, CDR2 YFSETQ. The CDR3 loop spans 15 amino acids. Trimming left V 0 bases short and J 4 bases short, with 13 bases between. The CDR3 here is CASSLASGKITEAFF. The CDR3 DNA reads as TGCGCCAGCAGCTTGGCTTCGGGGAAGATCACTGAAGCTTTCTTT. The complete variable domain, with remaining parts taken from reference TRBV5-1 and TRBJ1-1, reads KAGVTQTPRYLIKTRGQQVTLSCSPISGHRSVSWYQQTPGQGLQFLFEYFSETQRNKGNFPGRFSGRQFSNSRSEMNVSTLELGDSALYLCASSLASGKITEAFFGQGTRLTVV.

In its sample, this clone was seen once. The rearrangement joins TRBV6-5 to TRBJ2-7; TRBD1 matches 8 bases. V trimming: 4 bases; J trimming: 2 bases; junction bases outside the gene matches: 4. Germline CDR1 and CDR2: MNHEY and SVGAGI. The CDR3 spans 14 residues. The CDR3 bases are TGTGCCAGCAGTTCCCGGACAGGGACCTACGAGCAGTACTTC. Translated, it gives CASSSRTGTYEQYF.

This clone was seen a handful of times. V and J are TRBV28 and TRBJ2-5; the D is unclear. TRBJ2-7 explains the end of the DNA better; the J call may be wrong. The CDR3 extends over 13 amino acids. In germline, CDR1 is MDHEN, CDR2 SYDVKM. The CDR3 sequence: CASSSGPTYEQYF. DNA for the CDR3: TGTGCCAGCAGTTCTGGGCCGACCTACGAGCAGTACTTC.

The rearrangement uses TRBV7-8 and TRBJ2-5, with D perhaps matching TRBD2 (5 bases). Trimming shortened V by 2 bases and J by 3 bases, and 10 bases separated the two germline ends. The germline V gene encodes CDR1 SGHVS and CDR2 FQNEAQ. This CDR3 has 14 residues. The DNA for the CDR3 is TGTGCCAGCAGCTTATTCAAGCGGAAAGAGACCCAGTACTTC. Amino acid sequence: CASSLFKRKETQYF.

This chain uses TRBV5-8 with TRBJ2-5, with D uncertain. Germline lookup yields CDR1 SGHTS and CDR2 YDEGEE. The V gene lost 0 bases and the J gene lost 7 bases, with 4 bases spanning the gap. This CDR3 has 11 residues. CDR3 nucleotides: TGTGCCAGCAGCTTGGAGAGGACCCAGTACTTC. As protein: CASSLERTQYF.

This clone was counted only a few times. This chain connects TRBV7-9 to TRBJ2-7; no clear D. The CDR3 sequence is 12 residues long. Germline V CDR1 and CDR2: SEHNR, FQNEAQ (reference sequence). Trimming removed 0 bases at V and 2 bases at J, with 2 bases between. The chain's CDR3 is CASSLATYEQYF. In DNA, the CDR3 is TGTGCCAGCAGCTTAGCTACCTACGAGCAGTACTTC.

This clone was seen only once. The V call is TRBV28, the J call TRBJ1-4; maybe TRBD1 (6 bases). V lost 5 bases and J lost 5, with 12 bases in between. The CDR3 has 14 residues. In germline, CDR1 is MDHEN, CDR2 SYDVKM. The CDR3 DNA is TGTGCCAGCAGTCCGCGGACAGTGAATGAAAAACTGTTTTTT. This codes for CASSPRTVNEKLFF.

CDR3: CASSFDRYNEQFF. The CDR3 bases are TGTGCCAGCAGTTTCGACAGGTACAATGAGCAGTTCTTC. J is TRBJ2-1 and V is TRBV6-5; maybe TRBD1 (6 bases). The germline V and J ends were trimmed by 4 bases and 4 bases, with 8 bases remaining between them. CDR1 is MNHEY, CDR2 SVGAGI, per germline. The length of the CDR3 is 13 residues.

This clone was observed a single time. The rearrangement joins TRBV7-3 to TRBJ1-1; D is undetermined. Trimming took 5 bases from V and 2 from J, leaving 6 bases between them. Germline V CDR1 and CDR2: SGHTA, FQGTGA. This CDR3 spans 12 amino acids. The CDR3 loop reads CASSRVNTEAFF. The CDR3 nucleotides are TGTGCCAGCAGCCGAGTTAACACTGAAGCTTTCTTT.

The rearrangement uses TRBV25-1 and TRBJ1-2; D remains ambiguous. Germline loops: CDR1 MGHDK, CDR2 SYGVNS. Trimming left V 2 bases short and J 0 bases short, with 10 bases between. The CDR3 spans 15 residues. As DNA, the CDR3 is TGTGCCAGCAGTGAAGTGGCGGGAGCTAACTATGGCTACACCTTC. It is translated as CASSEVAGANYGYTF.

In DNA form, the CDR3 reads TGTGCCAGCACGGGACAGACATCCTACGAGCAGTACTTC. Protein product: CASTGQTSYEQYF. V gene TRBV28 combines with J gene TRBJ2-7; 7 nucleotides match TRBD1. In germline, CDR1 is MDHEN, CDR2 SYDVKM. This CDR3 comprises 13 residues. V shed 7 bases, J shed 1 base, and the junction held 4 bases outside the gene matches.

The CDR3 nucleotides are TGTGCCAGCAGAAAGCCGGGACAGGGGTACGAGCAGTACTTC. Its protein is CASRKPGQGYEQYF. This chain connects TRBV6-5 to TRBJ2-7; 10 nucleotides match TRBD1. Germline V CDR1 and CDR2: MNHEY, SVGAGI. This CDR3 region has 14 residues. V shed 6 bases, J shed 4 bases, and the junction held 6 bases outside the gene matches.

The genes are TRBV15 and TRBJ2-1, with D maybe TRBD1 (5 bases). This CDR3 region has 14 residues. Germline V lookup: CDR1 LNHNV, CDR2 YYDKDF (reference sequence). Between the trimmed V and J ends, which lost 5 bases and 9 bases, there was a span of 17 bases. CDR3 sequence reads: CATSGKLQVLEQFF. The CDR3 nucleotides read TGTGCCACCAGCGGAAAGTTACAGGTTCTTGAGCAGTTCTTC.

V and J are TRBV5-4 and TRBJ2-7; 7 nucleotides match TRBD1. This CDR3 has 14 residues. Germline V lookup: CDR1 SGHNT, CDR2 YYREEE (reference sequence). J gave up 6 bases and V 2 bases, and 8 bases lay outside the gene matches. The CDR3 DNA follows: TGTGCCAGCAGCTTAGGGGACAGAAATGGCGAGCAGTACTTC. Translated: CASSLGDRNGEQYF.

This clone appeared a single time. At one end, the junction sequence differs from germline, possibly due to a read error. The chain uses TRBV7-7 and TRBJ2-7, with 8 bases aligning to TRBD1. CDR3 size: 14 residues. Germline V gives CDR1 SSHAT, CDR2 FNYEAQ (reference sequence). The CDR3 is CASSQGTGAYEQYF. In DNA, the CDR3 is TGTGCTAGCAGCCAAGGGACAGGAGCCTACGAGCAGTACTTC.

The chain recombines TRBV9 with TRBJ1-6; D not certain. There are 17 residues in the CDR3. The V gene's germline CDR1 is SGDLS and CDR2 YYNGEE. V lost 0 bases to trimming and J lost 9 bases, with 19 bases between them. The CDR3 nucleotides read TGTGCCAGCAGCGTAGGAGGGAGGGTGGAAATTGGTTCACCCCTCCACTTT. It yields the protein CASSVGGRVEIGSPLHF.

The CDR3 DNA is TGTGCCATCAGACACAGGGATTCAGATGAAGCTTTCTTT. Protein sequence: CAIRHRDSDEAFF. The V gene is TRBV10-3, the J gene TRBJ1-1; weak D call: TRBD1 (6 bases). The V and J ends lost 6 bases and 7 bases respectively, with 15 bases between them. Germline CDR1 and CDR2: ENHRY and SYGVKD. The CDR3 runs to 13 residues.

The rearrangement uses TRBV5-4 and TRBJ1-1, with 9 bases identical to TRBD1. CDR1 and CDR2 (germline): SGHNT, YYREEE (reference sequence). CDR3 length equals 15 residues. J was trimmed by 1 base and V by 4 bases; bases with no gene match: 5. The CDR3 sequence: CASSPQGAGNTEAFF. CDR3 bases: TGTGCCAGCAGCCCACAGGGGGCTGGGAACACTGAAGCTTTCTTT.

The chain recombines TRBV19 with TRBJ2-5; D is unresolved. Germline V gene data show CDR1 as LNHDA and CDR2 as SQIVND (reference sequence). CDR3 size: 13 residues. Trimming took off 4 bases at V and 4 bases at J, with 10 bases between the two ends. The CDR3 here is CASSRAVRETQYF. CDR3 nucleotide sequence: TGTGCCAGTAGTAGGGCAGTTCGAGAGACCCAGTACTTC. Variable domain in full (rest from reference TRBV19 and TRBJ2-5): DGGITQSPKYLFRKEGQNVTLSCEQNLNHDAMYWYRQDPGQGLRLIYYSQIVNDFQKGDIAEGYSVSREKKESFPLTVTSAQKNPTAFYLCASSRAVRETQYFGPGTRLLVL.

The genes are TRBV2 and TRBJ2-1; 9 bases are a match to TRBD1. The ends lost 5 bases at V and 8 bases at J; junction bases unmatched: 7. Germline CDR1 SNHLY, CDR2 FYNNEI. The CDR3 has 14 residues. The CDR3 bases are TGTGCCAGCAGTCGGGACAGGGACGGTGATGAGCAGTTCTTC. It codes for CASSRDRDGDEQFF.